This paragraph reports one TCR beta chain. Its antigen is unknown. The record originates from a study of cytomegalovirus exposure and HLA in healthy donors. Notes on the study in general: In an earlier analysis, in approximately 570 donors, most V segments appeared productive either ~87% or ~30% of the time. Prediction of most subjects' HLA-A and HLA-B alleles by TCR beta sequences was reportedly accurate.

Donors sampled were nominally healthy, though unrecorded immune exposures were likely. The germline V gene has CDR1 SEHNR and CDR2 FQNEAQ (reference sequence). V lost 5 bases, J lost 3 bases, and 11 bases lay in between. There are 14 residues in the CDR3. PCR primers comprised 60 Vbeta and 13 Jbeta primers. The authors' processing: An analysis performed later counted 70 million to 90 million unique TCR beta chains (roughly 11 million of them shared). Method: immunoSEQ multiplex PCR; TCRdb's copy keeps in-frame clones and lacks some. V and J calls and clone size come straight from that table; D and trimming were deduced from the DNA. Of approximately 81,000 clones listed, about 81% were seen once; the top ten hold 2.4%.

The sequenced sample was PBMCs. V and J are TRBV7-9 and TRBJ2-1; D perhaps matches TRBD2 (5 bases). The clonotype was recovered from a woman aged 45-59 years in good health and CMV-seronegative. The CDR3: CASSHTRDYNEQFF. CDR3 nucleotides: TGTGCCAGCAGCCACACCCGGGACTACAATGAGCAGTTCTTC.